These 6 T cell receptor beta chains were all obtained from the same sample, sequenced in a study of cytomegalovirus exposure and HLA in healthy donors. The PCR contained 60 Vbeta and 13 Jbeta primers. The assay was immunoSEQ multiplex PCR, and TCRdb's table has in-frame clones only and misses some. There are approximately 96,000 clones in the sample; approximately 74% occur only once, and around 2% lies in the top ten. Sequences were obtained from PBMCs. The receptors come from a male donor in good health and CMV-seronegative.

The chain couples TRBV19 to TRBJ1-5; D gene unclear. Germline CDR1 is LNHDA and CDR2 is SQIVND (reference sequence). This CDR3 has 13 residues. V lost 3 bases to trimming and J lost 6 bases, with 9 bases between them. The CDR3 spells CASSIMVSQPQHF. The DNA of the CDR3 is TGTGCCAGTAGTATCATGGTTAGTCAGCCCCAGCATTTT.

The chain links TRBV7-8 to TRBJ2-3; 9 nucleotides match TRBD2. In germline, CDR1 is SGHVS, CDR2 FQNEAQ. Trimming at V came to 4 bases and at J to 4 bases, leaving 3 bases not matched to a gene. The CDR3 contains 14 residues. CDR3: CASSSSGMADTQYF. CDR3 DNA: TGTGCCAGCAGCTCTAGCGGGATGGCAGATACGCAGTATTTT.

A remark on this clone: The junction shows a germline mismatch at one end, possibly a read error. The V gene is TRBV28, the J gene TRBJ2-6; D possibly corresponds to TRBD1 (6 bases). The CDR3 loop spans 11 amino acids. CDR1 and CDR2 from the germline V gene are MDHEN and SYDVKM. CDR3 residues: CASSRGQRNAF. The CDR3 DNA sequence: TGTGCCAGCAGCCGAGGACAGAGAAACGCTTTC.

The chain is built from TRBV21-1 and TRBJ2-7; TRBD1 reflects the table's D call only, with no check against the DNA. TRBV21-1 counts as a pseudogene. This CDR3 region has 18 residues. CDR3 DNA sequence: TGTGCCAGCAGCAAGGGACAGGGAATTCAGGAAACCCCCTACGAGCAGTACTTC. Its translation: CASSKGQGIQETPYEQYF.

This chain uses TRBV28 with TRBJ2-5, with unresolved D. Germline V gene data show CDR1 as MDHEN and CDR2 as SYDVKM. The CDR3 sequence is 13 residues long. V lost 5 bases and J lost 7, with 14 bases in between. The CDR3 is CASSKTISGTQYF. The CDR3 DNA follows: TGTGCCAGCAGTAAAACCATCAGTGGGACCCAGTACTTC.

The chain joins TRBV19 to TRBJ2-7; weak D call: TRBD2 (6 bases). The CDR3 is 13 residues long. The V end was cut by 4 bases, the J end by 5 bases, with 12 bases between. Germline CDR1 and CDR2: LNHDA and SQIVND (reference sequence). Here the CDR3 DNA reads TGTGCCAGTAGTACTAGCGTAGCGGACGAGCAGTACTTC. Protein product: CASSTSVADEQYF.